This T cell receptor beta chain was sequenced during a study of T cell clones after liver transplantation. Clones were read by immunoSEQ multiplex PCR, and TCRdb kept only the in-frame ones, dropping some. The sample yields about 15,000 clones, around 90% seen once. The source was CD8+ T cells from blood, collected before liver transplant. The clonotype comes from a human donor who received a liver transplant.

CDR3 nucleotides: TGTGCCAGCAGCTTAGTTTCAGATGAGCAGTTCTTC. It translates to CASSLVSDEQFF. This chain links TRBV11-2 with TRBJ2-1; D not resolved. The CDR3 has 12 amino acids. CDR1 is SGHAT, CDR2 FQNNGV, per germline. Trimming pared 1 base from V and 8 bases from J, leaving 6 bases between.